These 16 T cell receptor beta chains were sequenced from one sample in a study of T-cell memory formation after mild COVID-19. TCRdb re-derived calls from the 5' RACE reads in MiXCR, one entry per CDR3 protein. The sample records around 110,000 distinct CDR3 sequences, 17% being singletons. The sequenced material came from PBMCs or a T cell subset sorted from them (not recorded which). The receptors originated from an adult woman who had mild COVID-19 (a few samples of this study predate the infection). Cell type and time point are not known.

This clonotype has only a few counts. The rearrangement uses TRBV7-9 and TRBJ2-5; maybe TRBD2 (5 bases). With 4 bases removed from V and 3 bases from J, the gap between germline ends came to 18 bases. The length of the CDR3 is 16 residues. CDR1 is SEHNR, CDR2 FQNEAQ, per germline (reference sequence). The DNA for the CDR3 is TGTGCCAGCAGCTCGACCAGCTCCGGGATTGAAGAGACCCAGTACTTC. Translation: CASSSTSSGIEETQYF.

This clonotype appeared a few times. The V gene is TRBV20-1, the J gene TRBJ2-7, with 12 bases lining up with TRBD2. The germline V gene encodes CDR1 DFQATT and CDR2 SNEGSKA (reference sequence). There are 15 residues in the CDR3. V gave up 6 bases and J gave up 2 bases; unmatched junction bases: 8. CDR3 nucleotide sequence: TGCAGTGCAAGATGGACTAGCGGGGTAACCTACGAGCAGTACTTC. As protein: CSARWTSGVTYEQYF.

The CDR3 region is CASSLTRDIYEQYF. The CDR3 nucleotides read TGTGCCAGCAGTTTGACTCGGGACATCTACGAGCAGTACTTC. The chain links TRBV12-3 or TRBV12-4 to TRBJ2-7, with D perhaps matching TRBD1 (6 bases). CDR3 length equals 14 residues. V was trimmed by 3 bases and J by 3 bases, leaving 12 bases between them.

This clonotype occurred a few times. The J gene is TRBJ2-1, the V gene TRBV6-5; TRBD2 agrees at 8 bases. The CDR3 runs to 18 residues. Germline loops: CDR1 MNHEY, CDR2 SVGAGI. The junction had 15 bases not matched to a gene; V was cut back by 7 bases and J by 1 base. CDR3 in DNA: TGTGCCAGCAAATCTGGACTAGCCGTAGATCAATCCTACAATGAGCAGTTCTTC. Its protein product is CASKSGLAVDQSYNEQFF.

This chain joins TRBV20-1 and TRBJ2-4; D perhaps matches TRBD1 (7 bases). The CDR3 extends over 17 amino acids. With 2 bases removed from V and 6 bases from J, the gap between germline ends came to 23 bases. Germline CDR1 is DFQATT and CDR2 is SNEGSKA (reference sequence). In DNA form, the CDR3 reads TGCAGTGCTAGAACCGTGACCCTTGACAGGGAGGTAAACATTCAGTACTTC. Translating it yields CSARTVTLDREVNIQYF.

This clonotype has more than one count but fewer than ten. This chain links TRBV4-1 with TRBJ1-4; D gene ambiguous. V was clipped by 1 base and J by 0 bases, with 6 bases between them. CDR3 length equals 15 residues. Germline values: CDR1 MGHRA, CDR2 YSYEKL. This CDR3 is CASSQVAATNEKLFF. The CDR3 nucleotides are TGCGCCAGCAGCCAAGTTGCCGCAACTAATGAAAAACTGTTTTTT.

The CDR3 sequence is CASSLGDRGYGYTF. The CDR3 DNA follows: TGTGCCAGCAGCTTAGGGGACAGGGGCTATGGCTACACCTTC. This chain links TRBV7-9 with TRBJ1-2; 10 bases map to TRBD1. There are 14 residues in the CDR3. J lost 4 bases, V lost 1 base, and 0 bases had no gene match. The germline V gene encodes CDR1 SEHNR and CDR2 FQNEAQ (reference sequence).

This rearrangement joins TRBV20-1 to TRBJ1-2; possible D gene TRBD1, 6 bases. Trimming removed 8 bases at V and 3 bases at J, with 16 bases between. Germline V lookup: CDR1 DFQATT, CDR2 SNEGSKA (reference sequence). CDR3 size: 13 residues. The CDR3 region is CSIRQVFDYGYTF. The CDR3 DNA reads as TGCAGTATTCGACAGGTTTTTGACTATGGCTACACCTTC.

This clonotype was observed a few times. The J gene is TRBJ2-1, the V gene TRBV12-3 or TRBV12-4, with D unresolved. CDR3 length: 12 residues. Trimming cost V 4 bases and J 8 bases, with 9 bases left between them. The DNA for the CDR3 is TGTGCCAGCAGTTCACGGTGGGATGAGCAGTTCTTC. Translation: CASSSRWDEQFF.

This clonotype was seen ten or more times. The rearrangement uses TRBV12-3 or TRBV12-4 and TRBJ1-5; 11 bases agree with TRBD1. The J segment lost 6 bases and the V segment lost 5 bases, leaving 3 bases of the junction unmatched. This CDR3 region has 14 residues. The CDR3, as DNA: TGTGCCAGCAGTCAAGGACAGGGGGCTCAGCCCCAGCATTTT. Translated, it gives CASSQGQGAQPQHF.

This sequence joins TRBV3-1 and TRBJ2-7, with 7 bases lining up with TRBD1. CDR1 is LGHDT and CDR2 is YNNKEL in the germline V gene (reference sequence). The length of the CDR3 is 16 residues. The J segment lost 0 bases and the V segment lost 0 bases, leaving 5 bases of the junction unmatched. CDR3 loop: CASSQEGTGDSYEQYF. The CDR3 DNA reads as TGTGCCAGCAGCCAAGAGGGAACAGGGGACTCCTACGAGCAGTACTTC.

This clonotype was detected only a few times. The genes are TRBV20-1 and TRBJ2-1; perhaps D is TRBD1 or TRBD2 (6 bases each). Between the trimmed V and J ends, which lost 1 base and 4 bases, there was a span of 17 bases. Germline V CDR1 and CDR2: DFQATT, SNEGSKA (reference sequence). CDR3 length equals 16 residues. CDR3 protein: CSARGQAGTYYNEQFF. DNA for the CDR3: TGCAGTGCTAGAGGACAGGCAGGGACTTATTACAATGAGCAGTTCTTC.

The chain carries TRBV4-1 and TRBJ1-3; perhaps TRBD1 as D (6 bases). V shed 6 bases and J shed 0 bases, with 15 bases lying between them. This CDR3 is built from 16 residues. Germline values: CDR1 MGHRA, CDR2 YSYEKL. The CDR3 sequence: CASRPVGQLSGNTIYF. CDR3 in DNA: TGCGCCAGCAGACCCGTCGGACAGCTCTCTGGAAACACCATATATTTT.

This chain links TRBV12-3 or TRBV12-4 with TRBJ1-5; the match to TRBD1 covers 7 bases. With 10 bases clipped from V and 6 bases from J, the junction kept 15 bases outside the gene matches. The CDR3 is made up of 15 amino acids. The CDR3 region is CATQRLGAGGQPQHF. CDR3 coding DNA: TGTGCCACCCAAAGATTAGGGGCAGGGGGTCAGCCCCAGCATTTT.

This clonotype was found a few times. The chain recombines TRBV5-6 with TRBJ2-1; TRBD1 matches 7 bases. V trimming: 4 bases; J trimming: 1 base; junction bases outside the gene matches: 17. The CDR3 runs 19 residues. Germline CDR1 reads SGHDT; CDR2 reads YYEEEE. Here the CDR3 reads CASSPTGVRAAWSYNEQFF. In DNA form, the CDR3 reads TGTGCCAGCAGCCCAACAGGGGTTCGAGCTGCCTGGTCCTACAATGAGCAGTTCTTC.

The chain combines TRBV7-9 with TRBJ1-1; D unclear. With 5 bases removed from V and 0 bases from J, the gap between germline ends came to 10 bases. Germline CDR1 SEHNR, CDR2 FQNEAQ (reference sequence). The CDR3 has 14 amino acids. CDR3 in amino acids: CASSTRIMNTEAFF. The DNA for the CDR3 is TGTGCCAGCAGCACCAGGATCATGAACACTGAAGCTTTCTTT.